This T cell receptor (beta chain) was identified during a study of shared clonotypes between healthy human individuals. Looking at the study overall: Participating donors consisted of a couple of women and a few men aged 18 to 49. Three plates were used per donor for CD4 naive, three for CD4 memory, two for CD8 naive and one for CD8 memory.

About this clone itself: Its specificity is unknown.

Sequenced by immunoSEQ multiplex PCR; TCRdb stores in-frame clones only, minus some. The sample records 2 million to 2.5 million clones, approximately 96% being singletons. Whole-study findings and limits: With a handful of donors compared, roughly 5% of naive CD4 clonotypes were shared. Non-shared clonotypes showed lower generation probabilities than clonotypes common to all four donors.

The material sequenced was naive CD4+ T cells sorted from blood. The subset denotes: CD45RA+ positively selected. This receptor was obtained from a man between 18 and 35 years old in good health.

CDR3 region: CASSPLGASGRNNEQFF. DNA for the CDR3: TGCGCCAGCAGCCCGTTAGGGGCGAGCGGGAGAAACAATGAGCAGTTCTTC. The rearrangement uses TRBV4-1 and TRBJ2-1; 8 bases align to TRBD2. Germline loops: CDR1 MGHRA, CDR2 YSYEKL. The CDR3 runs to 17 residues. V lost 4 bases, J lost 5 bases, and 13 bases stayed unmatched.